This TCR beta chain was profiled in a study of shared clonotypes between healthy human individuals. Between the trimmed V and J ends, which lost 1 base and 10 bases, there was a span of 13 bases. CDR1 and CDR2 (germline): MNHNS, SASEGT. There are 13 residues in the CDR3. Using immunoSEQ multiplex PCR, the repertoire was profiled, and TCRdb retains in-frame clones only, with some absent. The sample carries millions of clones, approximately 93% recorded once. The chain has TRBV6-1 and TRBJ1-1; tentatively, D is TRBD1 (5 bases). This TCR derives from a man aged 18 to 30 in good health. Some clones in this sample may be carry-over from other donors' samples. The material sequenced was naive CD4+ T cells from PBMCs. Subset reported: CD45RA+ positively selected. The CDR3 protein is CASSEGSRGSAFF. CDR3 nucleotides: TGTGCCAGCAGTGAAGGCTCGCGGGGGTCAGCTTTCTTT.